The clone carrying this T cell receptor (beta chain) was recorded at least ten times. The antigen remains undetermined. Germline CDR1 is MNHNY and CDR2 is SVGAGI (reference sequence). The CDR3 extends over 15 amino acids. V lost 6 bases to trimming and J lost 1 base; unmatched junction nucleotides: 7. This specimen comes from a study of early T cells in non-severe SARS-CoV-2 infection. Study at large: Sequenced material consisted of bulk RNA (from unsorted whole blood), and chains were unpaired.

Findings and caveats of the study: VDJdb-based matching was biased toward anti-spike CD8 responses and missed private and CD4 specificities.

Attachment of unique molecular identifiers was made to individual cDNA molecules. TCRdb reprocessed the 5' RACE reads with MiXCR, giving one entry per CDR3 protein. The sample includes roughly 72,000 distinct CDR3 sequences, around 13% of them seen just once. This chain joins TRBV6-6 and TRBJ2-7; 9 positions agree with TRBD1. What was sequenced was whole blood. This TCR came from an adult who was a healthcare worker with PCR-confirmed SARS-CoV-2 infection or an uninfected control (not recorded which). The CDR3 bases are TGTGCCAGCAGCTTCGCCGGGACAGGGTCCTACGAGCAGTACTTC. Translating it yields CASSFAGTGSYEQYF.